This is a list of T cell receptor beta chains from one sample in a study of cytomegalovirus exposure and HLA in healthy donors. This table comes from immunoSEQ multiplex PCR, and its TCRdb copy is limited to in-frame clones, with some not included. This sample has about 130,000 clones, with 60% to 75% found just once. Material for sequencing was PBMCs. These TCRs come from a woman in her fifties or sixties in good health and CMV-seropositive. The CDR3 runs from the conserved cysteine through the conserved F or W. A D gene is named only where the DNA matches it firmly. Size is omitted from some rows. Given values are once, few, many or a class for expanded clones.

J	D	size	V	CDR3	DNA
TRBJ2-2	TRBD1	NA	TRBV25-1	CASRSRGQGTGELFF	TGTGCCAGCAGGAGCAGGGGGCAGGGCACCGGGGAGCTGTTTTTT
TRBJ2-7	TRBD1	NA	TRBV7-2	CASSFILQGNEQYF	TGTGCCAGCAGCTTTATTTTACAGGGGAACGAGCAGTACTTC
TRBJ2-6	NA	NA	TRBV9	CASSVAPGSGANVLTF	TGTGCCAGCAGCGTAGCCCCAGGCTCTGGGGCCAACGTCCTGACTTTC
TRBJ1-1	TRBD1	NA	TRBV7-9	CASSLTGATEAFF	TGTGCCAGCAGCTTGACAGGGGCAACCGAAGCTTTCTTT
TRBJ2-3	NA	NA	TRBV5-5	CASSLGGPDTQYF	TGTGCCAGCAGCTTGGGGGGGCCGGATACGCAGTATTTT
TRBJ2-7	TRBD1	NA	TRBV14	CASSQTGGGYEQYF	TGTGCCAGCAGCCAGACAGGGGGAGGCTACGAGCAGTACTTC
TRBJ1-6	NA	few	TRBV6-5	CASSYSGGGGSPLHF	TGTGCCAGCAGTTACTCGGGCGGGGGTGGCTCACCCCTCCACTTT
TRBJ2-7	NA	NA	TRBV18	CASSSGQTSSYEQYF	TGTGCCAGCTCGTCCGGACAGACGAGCTCCTACGAGCAGTACTTC
TRBJ2-3	NA	NA	TRBV2	CASTQDRRVPTDTQYF	TGTGCCAGCACCCAAGACAGGCGGGTGCCCACAGATACGCAGTATTTT
TRBJ1-5	NA	few	TRBV15	CATSRDQDYQPQHF	TGTGCCACCAGCAGAGATCAGGATTATCAGCCCCAGCATTTT
TRBJ1-5	NA	NA	TRBV6-1	CASSDWGGPQHF	TGTGCCAGCAGCGACTGGGGAGGGCCCCAGCATTTT
TRBJ1-5	NA	NA	TRBV27	CASSPRFRGGNQPQHF	TGTGCCAGCAGTCCGCGGTTCAGGGGTGGCAATCAGCCCCAGCATTTT
TRBJ1-5	TRBD1	NA	TRBV5-8	CASSPTLRTGLNQPQHF	TGTGCCAGCAGCCCTACATTAAGGACAGGGCTAAACCAGCCCCAGCATTTT
TRBJ2-1	TRBD2	NA	TRBV5-6	CASSLMTSGGPYNEQFF	TGTGCCAGCAGCTTGATGACTAGCGGGGGTCCCTACAATGAGCAGTTCTTC
TRBJ2-5	NA	few	TRBV7-9	CASSPPTGQETQYF	TGTGCCAGCAGCCCTCCGACAGGACAAGAGACCCAGTACTTC
TRBJ1-1	NA	NA	TRBV4-1	CASSQDEGFNTEAFF	TGCGCCAGCAGCCAAGATGAGGGTTTCAACACTGAAGCTTTCTTT
TRBJ1-1	TRBD1	NA	TRBV2	CASSRDRVQNTEAFF	TGTGCCAGCAGTCGAGACAGGGTCCAGAACACTGAAGCTTTCTTT
TRBJ2-7	TRBD1	NA	TRBV15	CATSRGSPGQGYEQYF	TGTGCCACCAGCAGGGGGAGTCCGGGACAGGGCTACGAGCAGTACTTC
TRBJ2-3	TRBD2	NA	TRBV4-2	CASSQLAGQGPTDTQYF	TGTGCCAGCAGCCAGTTAGCGGGTCAGGGCCCCACAGATACGCAGTATTTT
TRBJ2-2	NA	NA	TRBV6-4	CASSDSGSLTGYATGELFF	TGTGCCAGCAGTGACTCGGGTTCCCTGACAGGCTATGCCACCGGGGAGCTGTTTTTT
TRBJ1-2	NA	NA	TRBV27	CASRPQGSYGYTF	TGTGCCAGCAGACCTCAGGGAAGCTATGGCTACACCTTC
TRBJ2-5	TRBD1	NA	TRBV4-1	CASSPEGAIGETQYF	TGCGCCAGCAGCCCAGAGGGGGCGATTGGGGAGACCCAGTACTTC
TRBJ2-7	TRBD1	NA	TRBV27	CASGRPNPGQFYF	TGTGCCAGCGGACGGCCTAACCCGGGACAGTTTTACTTC
TRBJ1-3	NA	NA	TRBV30	CGWGVLGNTIYF	TGTGGATGGGGAGTCCTCGGAAACACCATATATTTT
TRBJ1-1	TRBD1	NA	TRBV5-6	CASNLQGGGEAFF	TGTGCCAGCAACCTACAGGGGGGCGGTGAGGCTTTCTTT
TRBJ2-3	NA	NA	TRBV6-1	CASSDSLLNTQYF	TGTGCCAGCAGTGACAGTCTCTTAAATACGCAGTATTTT
TRBJ1-1	TRBD1	NA	TRBV6-1	CASGGQGAMNTEAFF	TGTGCCAGCGGGGGACAGGGGGCAATGAACACTGAAGCTTTCTTT
TRBJ1-1	TRBD1	NA	TRBV7-2	CASSLGQGETFF	TGTGCCAGCAGCTTAGGACAGGGGGAAACTTTCTTT
TRBJ1-2	NA	NA	TRBV7-2	CASSSGINYGYTF	TGTGCCAGCAGCTCGGGTATTAACTATGGCTACACCTTC
TRBJ2-5	NA	few	TRBV7-2	CASSPQSGGAGGETQYF	TGTGCCAGCAGCCCGCAATCCGGGGGGGCAGGGGGAGAGACCCAGTACTTC
TRBJ1-2	TRBD1	NA	TRBV6-5	CASSYRDRGGGYTF	TGTGCCAGCAGTTACAGGGACAGGGGCGGTGGCTACACCTTC
TRBJ2-7	NA	NA	TRBV7-2	CASSFSKYEQYF	TGTGCCAGCAGCTTTAGTAAATACGAGCAGTACTTC
TRBJ1-2	NA	NA	TRBV25-1	CASNRYGYTF	TGTGCCAGCAATCGGTATGGCTACACCTTC
TRBJ2-5	NA	NA	TRBV5-1	CASSSQLGGQETQYF	TGCGCCAGCAGCAGCCAACTCGGGGGCCAAGAGACCCAGTACTTC
TRBJ2-3	TRBD2	few	TRBV7-2	CASSLVPAGGDTQYF	TGTGCCAGCAGCTTAGTTCCAGCGGGGGGGGATACGCAGTATTTT
TRBJ2-1	NA	NA	TRBV30	CAWRGVGRSNNEQFF	TGTGCCTGGAGGGGCGTGGGTCGGTCAAACAATGAGCAGTTCTTC
TRBJ2-7	NA	NA	TRBV5-6	CASSSGPGIAYEQYF	TGTGCCAGCAGCTCCGGACCAGGGATCGCCTACGAGCAGTACTTC
TRBJ2-1	TRBD2	NA	TRBV10-3	CAISESRLAGTEQFF	TGTGCCATCAGTGAGTCGCGGCTAGCGGGGACTGAGCAGTTCTTC
TRBJ2-5	NA	once	TRBV14	CASSLTGTVQETQYF	TGTGCCAGCAGCCTTACCGGGACTGTACAAGAGACCCAGTACTTC
TRBJ1-4	NA	NA	TRBV6-5	CASSYGGAGEKLFF	TGTGCCAGCAGTTATGGGGGGGCTGGTGAAAAACTGTTTTTT
TRBJ1-2	TRBD1	NA	TRBV12-5	CARRGLNTF	TGTGCTAGGAGGGGGCTGAACACCTTC
TRBJ2-2	TRBD2	NA	TRBV9	CASSVPSGDTGELFF	TGTGCCAGCAGCGTCCCTAGCGGGGACACCGGGGAGCTGTTTTTT
TRBJ1-5	TRBD1	NA	TRBV28	CASRTGASNQPQHF	TGTGCCAGCAGGACAGGGGCCAGCAATCAGCCCCAGCATTTT
TRBJ2-7	TRBD2	NA	TRBV7-7	CASSSGGGYEQYF	TGTGCTAGCAGCTCGGGGGGGGGCTACGAGCAGTACTTC
TRBJ1-1	NA	few	TRBV5-6	CASSLGPEAFF	TGTGCCAGCAGCCTTGGCCCTGAAGCTTTCTTT
TRBJ1-2	NA	NA	TRBV6-6	CASSYQGPPWGYTF	TGTGCCAGCAGTTACCAGGGCCCGCCTTGGGGCTACACCTTC
TRBJ2-7	TRBD1	NA	TRBV7-2	CASSLRDRDPYEQYF	TGTGCCAGCAGCTTACGGGACAGGGATCCCTACGAGCAGTACTTC
TRBJ2-3	NA	NA	TRBV11-2	CASSLDGGPTDTQYF	TGTGCCAGCAGCTTAGACGGGGGGCCCACAGATACGCAGTATTTT
TRBJ1-5	TRBD1	NA	TRBV5-4	CASSLIDRVYQPQHF	TGTGCCAGCAGCCTTATTGACAGGGTCTATCAGCCCCAGCATTTT
TRBJ1-2	TRBD1	NA	TRBV28	CASSRDSPNYGYTF	TGTGCCAGCAGCCGGGACAGTCCTAACTATGGCTACACCTTC
TRBJ2-7	NA	once	TRBV2	CASRGDYEQYF	TGTGCCAGTCGGGGAGACTACGAGCAGTACTTC
TRBJ1-5	NA	once	TRBV6-5	CASSAGGPQHF	TGTGCGTCCAGCGCGGGTGGGCCCCAGCATTTT
TRBJ2-6	TRBD1	NA	TRBV7-9	CASSRSPGTGSSGANVLTF	TGTGCCAGCAGCCGCAGCCCCGGGACAGGATCCTCTGGGGCCAACGTCCTGACTTTC
TRBJ2-7	TRBD2	NA	TRBV29-1	CSVEASGGTTRQYF	TGCAGCGTTGAAGCTAGCGGGGGAACTACGAGGCAGTACTTC
TRBJ1-1	TRBD1	NA	TRBV5-6	CASSALPGQSNTEAFF	TGTGCCAGCAGCGCCCTCCCGGGACAGTCGAACACTGAAGCTTTCTTT
TRBJ1-2	TRBD1	NA	TRBV2	CATSGTGGGYTF	TGTGCCACCTCCGGGACAGGGGGTGGCTACACCTTC